The rows below give T cell receptor beta chains drawn from one sample of a study of T cell changes during pregnancy in multiple sclerosis. Generated by immunoSEQ multiplex PCR, the TCRdb table keeps only in-frame clones and is missing some. The sample has under 75,000 clones, about nine tenths seen once. The material sequenced was CD4+ T cells from peripheral blood mononuclear cells, taken after pregnancy. The receptors here all came from a female donor with multiple sclerosis, enrolled in a pregnancy study. Both conserved end residues are part of each CDR3. A D gene is named only where the DNA matches it firmly. Some rows mark clone size as missing; the rest say once, few, many or name a class of expanded clone.

V gene	D gene	J gene	clone size	CDR3 DNA	CDR3 protein
TRBV7-3	.	TRBJ2-1	.	TGTGCCAGCTCGGAGGGGCTTGTTCGGCTCAATGAGCAGTTCTTC	CASSEGLVRLNEQFF
TRBV19	TRBD1	TRBJ2-3	.	TGTGCCAGTAGTATTCAGGGGGCCGGGGCAGATACGCAGTATTTT	CASSIQGAGADTQYF
TRBV19	.	TRBJ2-1	.	TGTGCCAGTAGTAGTGGACTTCTTCGGCTTTACAATGAGCAGTTCTTC	CASSSGLLRLYNEQFF
TRBV2	TRBD2	TRBJ2-1	once	TGTGCCAGCAGTGATATTACGGGGGGTTACAATGAGCAGTTCTTC	CASSDITGGYNEQFF
TRBV28	TRBD1	TRBJ1-1	.	TGTGCCAGCAGGACAAGGACAGGGGCCAACACTGAAGCTTTCTTT	CASRTRTGANTEAFF
TRBV14	.	TRBJ2-5	.	TGTGCCAGCAGCCTGCGGCCAGGGGATTACAGGGTGTGGACCCAGTACTTC	CASSLRPGDYRVWTQYF
TRBV5-5	.	TRBJ1-2	.	TGTGCCAGCAGCTTGGATCAGGCAAACTATGGCTACACCTTC	CASSLDQANYGYTF
TRBV7-2	.	TRBJ2-5	.	TGTGCCAGCAGCCCATCCCGTCAGCAAGAGACCCAGTACTTC	CASSPSRQQETQYF
TRBV5-1	.	TRBJ2-3	once	TGCGCCAGCAACTACTGGGGCACAGATACGCAGTATTTT	CASNYWGTDTQYF
TRBV28	.	TRBJ1-4	.	TGTGCCAGCAGTTTCTGGCAGGGCATAGGGACTAATGAAAAACTGTTTTTT	CASSFWQGIGTNEKLFF
TRBV2	.	TRBJ2-3	.	TGTGCCAGCACCTCCAGCGTGCCCCGTCCCACAGATACGCAGTATTTT	CASTSSVPRPTDTQYF
TRBV7-2	TRBD2	TRBJ2-3	.	TGTGCCAGCAGCCCTAGACTAGCGGAACGCACAGATACGCAGTATTTT	CASSPRLAERTDTQYF
TRBV18	TRBD1	TRBJ1-2	.	TGTGCCAGCTCACCGGGGGACAGCAACTATGGCTACACCTTC	CASSPGDSNYGYTF
TRBV5-1	.	TRBJ2-5	.	TGCGCCAGCAGCTTGGTTCCGGGAGAATGGGAGACCCAGTACTTC	CASSLVPGEWETQYF
TRBV7-3	.	TRBJ2-1	.	TGTGCCAGCAGCTCAGGGGGGACCACGGGCTTAGATGAGCAGTTCTTC	CASSSGGTTGLDEQFF
TRBV19	.	TRBJ1-2	.	TGTGCCAGTAATCCTCAGGCTCTTCTATCTAACTATGGCTACACCTTC	CASNPQALLSNYGYTF
TRBV7-6	TRBD2	TRBJ2-3	.	TGTGCCAGCAGCCTTAGCGGGAGGGCCACAGATACGCAGTATTTT	CASSLSGRATDTQYF
TRBV5-1	.	TRBJ1-1	once	TGCGCCAGCAGCTCCTTACTGACAGGAGAGGGAACTGAAGCTTTCTTT	CASSSLLTGEGTEAFF
TRBV30	TRBD2	TRBJ2-3	.	TGTGCCTGGAGTGTACTTGGACTAGCGGCCACAGATACGCAGTATTTT	CAWSVLGLAATDTQYF
TRBV7-6	TRBD2	TRBJ2-3	.	TGTGCCAGCAGCTTAGAGGGGACTAGCGTTAAAGATACGCAGTATTTT	CASSLEGTSVKDTQYF
TRBV6-5	TRBD1	TRBJ1-1	.	TGTGCCAGCAACAGGGGCACTGAAGCTTTCTTT	CASNRGTEAFF
TRBV29-1	TRBD2	TRBJ2-5	.	TGCAGCGTTGGAAATAGCGGGGGGGCTGAGACCCAGTACTTC	CSVGNSGGAETQYF
TRBV30	TRBD2	TRBJ2-3	.	TGTGCCTGGAGGGCCGGACTAGCGGATACAGATACGCAGTATTTT	CAWRAGLADTDTQYF
TRBV19	TRBD1	TRBJ1-2	once	TGTGCCAGTAATAACAACAGGGGGCACGGCTATGGCTACACCTTC	CASNNNRGHGYGYTF
TRBV27	TRBD1	TRBJ1-1	.	TGTGCCAGCAGTCCTCGAGGACAGGGGATGAACACTGAAGCTTTCTTT	CASSPRGQGMNTEAFF
TRBV28	.	TRBJ2-3	.	TGTGCCAGCAGCCTCCAGAAGGCCTCAGGGGATACGCAGTATTTT	CASSLQKASGDTQYF
TRBV19	TRBD1	TRBJ2-5	.	TGTGCCAGTAGTCTGAGCCGGGACAGCCTGGCGGCCCAGTACTTC	CASSLSRDSLAAQYF
TRBV15	.	TRBJ2-1	.	TGTGCCTACCCAGCTAGCAATGAGCAGTTCTTC	CAYPASNEQFF
TRBV6-5	TRBD1	TRBJ2-1	.	TGTGCCAGCAGTCCGGGACAGTACTACAATGAGCAGTTCTTC	CASSPGQYYNEQFF
TRBV7-2	.	TRBJ2-2	few	TGTGCCAGCAGCGTCAGGGTCCCGGAGCTGTTTTTT	CASSVRVPELFF
TRBV10-3	.	TRBJ1-2	.	TGTGCCATCAGTGAAGGCAGGGATGGCTATGGCTACACCTTC	CAISEGRDGYGYTF
TRBV7-9	TRBD1	TRBJ1-3	.	TGTGCCAGCAGCTTAGTGACAGGGAGCTCTGGAAACACCATATATTTT	CASSLVTGSSGNTIYF
TRBV5-4	TRBD1	TRBJ1-1	.	TGTGCCAGCAGCAAAGCAGGGGGCGTGGGAGGCACTGAAGCTTTCTTT	CASSKAGGVGGTEAFF
TRBV5-4	.	TRBJ1-1	.	TGTGCCAGCAGCACTTACAGGGTCACTGAAGCTTTCTTT	CASSTYRVTEAFF
TRBV7-6	.	TRBJ1-3	.	TGTGCCAGCAGCCCACAGACAGACGCTGGAAACACCATATATTTT	CASSPQTDAGNTIYF
TRBV5-4	TRBD2	TRBJ2-2	.	TGTGCCAGCAGCCCGGGGGTTAGCGGGGTCGGCGGGGAGCTGTTTTTT	CASSPGVSGVGGELFF
TRBV30	.	TRBJ2-3	.	TGTGCCTGGAAGGGGGACACAGATACGCAGTATTTT	CAWKGDTDTQYF
TRBV5-6	TRBD1	TRBJ1-6	.	TGTGCCAGCAGCTTGGCTGACAGGGAGACTTCACCCCTCCACTTT	CASSLADRETSPLHF
TRBV19	.	TRBJ2-1	.	TGTGCCAGTACCCCCCCAGGACTTCGTCACGCTGAGCAGTTCTTC	CASTPPGLRHAEQFF
TRBV6-5	TRBD2	TRBJ2-1	.	TGTGCCAGCAGTTACCAGACTAGCGGGAGCGGTGAGCAGTTCTTC	CASSYQTSGSGEQFF
TRBV19	TRBD1	TRBJ2-3	.	TGTGCCAGTAGTGGACAGGAGAGCACAGATACGCAGTATTTT	CASSGQESTDTQYF
TRBV5-1	.	TRBJ1-4	.	TGCGCCAGCAGCGCCTTGGGGGGATCCGAAAAACTGTTTTTT	CASSALGGSEKLFF
TRBV14	TRBD2	TRBJ2-1	.	TGTGCCAGCAGCCGAGTAGCGGGAGTCGGCAATGAGCAGTTCTTC	CASSRVAGVGNEQFF
TRBV29-1	TRBD2	TRBJ2-1	.	TGCAGCGTGGGTAGCGGGAACTCCTACAATGAGCAGTTCTTC	CSVGSGNSYNEQFF
TRBV10-2	TRBD2	TRBJ2-1	once	TGCGCCAGCAGAGGGACTAGCGGGGGTTACGGGTTCTTC	CASRGTSGGYGFF
TRBV9	TRBD1	TRBJ2-1	.	TGTGCCAGCAGCGCTCGACAGGGAAGGACGTCCTACAATGAGCAGTTCTTC	CASSARQGRTSYNEQFF